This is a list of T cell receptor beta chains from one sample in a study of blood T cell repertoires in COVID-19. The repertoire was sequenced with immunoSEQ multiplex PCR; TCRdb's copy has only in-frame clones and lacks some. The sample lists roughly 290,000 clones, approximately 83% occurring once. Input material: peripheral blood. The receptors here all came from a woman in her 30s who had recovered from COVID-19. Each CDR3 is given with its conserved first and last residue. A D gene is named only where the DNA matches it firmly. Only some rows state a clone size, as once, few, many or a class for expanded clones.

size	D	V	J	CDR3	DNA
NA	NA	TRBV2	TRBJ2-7	CASRWSSEQYF	TGTGCCAGCAGATGGAGCTCCGAGCAGTACTTC
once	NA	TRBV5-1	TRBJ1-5	CASSLGGWNQPQHF	TGCGCCAGCAGCCTAGGGGGATGGAATCAGCCCCAGCATTTT
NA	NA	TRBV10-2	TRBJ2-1	CASSLTSSYNEQFF	TGCGCCAGCAGCTTAACCAGCTCCTACAATGAGCAGTTCTTC
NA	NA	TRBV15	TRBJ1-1	CATSSDRSNTEAFF	TGTGCCACCAGCAGCGACAGAAGCAACACTGAAGCTTTCTTT
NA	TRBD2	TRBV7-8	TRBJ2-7	CASSLEASGSYEQYF	TGTGCCAGCAGCTTAGAGGCTAGCGGGAGCTACGAGCAGTACTTC
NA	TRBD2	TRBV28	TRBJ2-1	CASSRLGSGRAGEQFF	TGTGCCAGCAGTCGGTTAGGTAGCGGGAGGGCCGGTGAGCAGTTCTTC
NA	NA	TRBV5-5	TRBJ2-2	CASSLLGAATGELFF	TGTGCCAGCAGCTTGCTGGGGGCGGCTACCGGGGAGCTGTTTTTT
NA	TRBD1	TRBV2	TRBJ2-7	CASRTTGGEQYF	TGTGCCAGCAGGACGACAGGGGGCGAGCAGTACTTC
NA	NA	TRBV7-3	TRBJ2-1	CASSLTSGTGNNEQFF	TGTGCCAGCAGCTTAACAAGCGGCACGGGCAACAATGAGCAGTTCTTC
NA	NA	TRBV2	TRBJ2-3	CASSPADTQYF	TGTGCCAGCAGTCCGGCAGATACGCAGTATTTT
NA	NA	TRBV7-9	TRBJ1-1	CASRPGQTNTEAFF	TGTGCCAGCAGACCCGGACAGACGAACACTGAAGCTTTCTTT
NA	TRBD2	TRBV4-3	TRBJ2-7	CASSQELYSGSRESNEQYF	TGCGCCAGCAGCCAAGAGCTATATAGCGGGAGTAGGGAGTCTAACGAGCAGTACTTC
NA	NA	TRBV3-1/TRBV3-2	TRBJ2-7	CASSPTVSYEQYF	TGTGCCAGCAGCCCGACAGTTTCCTACGAGCAGTACTTC
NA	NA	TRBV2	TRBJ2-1	CASSEGGLPRFQVNNEQFF	TGTGCCAGCAGTGAAGGGGGACTCCCGAGGTTTCAGGTAAACAATGAGCAGTTCTTC
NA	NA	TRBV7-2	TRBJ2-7	CASSLSPAAGHEQYF	TGTGCCAGCAGCTTATCCCCAGCGGCGGGCCACGAGCAGTACTTC
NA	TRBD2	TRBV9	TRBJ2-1	CASSELAASYNEQFF	TGTGCCAGCAGCGAACTAGCGGCCTCCTACAATGAGCAGTTCTTC
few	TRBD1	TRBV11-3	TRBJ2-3	CASSLGTGYTDTQYF	TGTGCCAGCAGCTTAGGGACAGGTTACACAGATACGCAGTATTTT
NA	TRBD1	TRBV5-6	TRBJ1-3	CASSPQGARDGNTIYF	TGTGCCAGCAGTCCGCAGGGGGCGCGGGATGGAAACACCATATATTTT
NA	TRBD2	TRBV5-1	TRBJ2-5	CASSPGLAGPETQYF	TGCGCCAGCAGCCCGGGACTAGCGGGGCCAGAGACCCAGTACTTC
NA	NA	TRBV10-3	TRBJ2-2	CAISESGLWGTGELFF	TGTGCCATCAGTGAGTCGGGACTCTGGGGGACCGGGGAGCTGTTTTTT
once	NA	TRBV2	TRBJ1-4	CASSGTGFNEKLFF	TGTGCCAGCAGTGGCACAGGGTTCAATGAAAAACTGTTTTTT
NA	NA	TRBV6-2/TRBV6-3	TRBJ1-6	CASSYETETSPLHF	TGTGCCAGCAGTTACGAGACAGAGACTTCACCCCTCCACTTT
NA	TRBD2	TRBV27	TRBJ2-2	CASTTGLAVNTGELFF	TGTGCCAGCACCACGGGACTAGCGGTGAACACCGGGGAGCTGTTTTTT
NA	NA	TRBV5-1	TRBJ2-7	CASSRTLEGEQYF	TGCGCCAGCAGCCGTACACTCGAGGGCGAGCAGTACTTC
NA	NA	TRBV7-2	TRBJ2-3	CASSDTGVTDTQYF	TGTGCCAGCAGCGACACGGGGGTCACAGATACGCAGTATTTT
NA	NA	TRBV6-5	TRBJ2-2	CASTQPGTGELFF	TGTGCCAGCACCCAACCCGGCACCGGGGAGCTGTTTTTT
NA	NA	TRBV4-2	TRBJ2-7	CASSQEIRERQYF	TGTGCCAGCAGCCAAGAGATTCGCGAAAGGCAGTACTTC
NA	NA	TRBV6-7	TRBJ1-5	CASSPGNQPQHF	TGTGCCAGCAGTCCGGGGAACCAGCCCCAGCATTTT
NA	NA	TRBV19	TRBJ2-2	CASSLRVVGTGELFF	TGTGCCAGTAGTCTCAGGGTCGTAGGCACCGGGGAGCTGTTTTTT
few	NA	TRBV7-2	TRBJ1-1	CASSLAFGSGTEAFF	TGTGCCAGCAGCTTAGCTTTCGGCTCGGGCACTGAAGCTTTCTTT
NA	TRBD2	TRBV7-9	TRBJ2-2	CASSLDGTSGNKNTGELFF	TGTGCCAGCAGCTTAGATGGGACTAGCGGGAACAAGAACACCGGGGAGCTGTTTTTT
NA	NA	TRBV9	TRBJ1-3	CASSVGLGRGSGNTIYF	TGTGCCAGCAGCGTAGGTTTGGGAAGGGGCTCTGGAAACACCATATATTTT
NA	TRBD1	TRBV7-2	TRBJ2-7	CASSPRTGGYEQYF	TGTGCCAGCAGCCCTAGGACAGGGGGCTACGAGCAGTACTTC
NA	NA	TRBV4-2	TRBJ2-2	CASSHLRLREENTGELFF	TGTGCCAGCAGCCATCTTCGGTTGCGGGAAGAGAACACCGGGGAGCTGTTTTTT
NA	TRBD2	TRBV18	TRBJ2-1	CASSPSGVYNEQFF	TGTGCCAGCTCACCTAGCGGGGTTTACAATGAGCAGTTCTTC
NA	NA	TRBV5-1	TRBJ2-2	CASSFKGDTGELFF	TGCGCCAGCAGCTTTAAAGGGGACACCGGGGAGCTGTTTTTT
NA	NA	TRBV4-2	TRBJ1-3	CASSQEQVLGNTIYF	TGTGCCAGCAGCCAAGAACAGGTCCTAGGAAACACCATATATTTT
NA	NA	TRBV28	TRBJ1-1	CASSLGMYTEAFF	TGTGCCAGCAGTTTAGGCATGTACACTGAAGCTTTCTTT
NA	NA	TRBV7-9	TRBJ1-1	CASSLVTGYSTEAFF	TGTGCCAGCAGCTTAGTCACAGGCTATAGCACTGAAGCTTTCTTT
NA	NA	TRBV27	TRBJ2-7	CASSLNKGVPYEQYF	TGTGCCAGCAGTTTAAATAAGGGGGTTCCCTACGAGCAGTACTTC
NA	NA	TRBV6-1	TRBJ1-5	CASSESSGQPQHF	TGTGCCAGCAGTGAAAGTAGTGGTCAGCCCCAGCATTTT
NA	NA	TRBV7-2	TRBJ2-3	CASSLGSGAATDTQYF	TGTGCCAGCAGCTTAGGATCTGGGGCCGCTACAGATACGCAGTATTTT
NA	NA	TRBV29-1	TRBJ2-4	CSAREGGKNIQYF	TGCAGCGCGAGGGAAGGGGGCAAAAACATTCAGTACTTC
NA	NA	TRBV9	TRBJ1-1	CASSVGGEDTEAFF	TGTGCCAGCAGCGTAGGCGGGGAGGACACTGAAGCTTTCTTT
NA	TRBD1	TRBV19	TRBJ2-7	CASSGTGTEQYF	TGTGCCAGTAGTGGGACAGGGACCGAGCAGTACTTC
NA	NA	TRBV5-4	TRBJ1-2	CASSLKGLGDYGYTF	TGTGCCAGCAGCTTGAAGGGACTTGGTGACTATGGCTACACCTTC
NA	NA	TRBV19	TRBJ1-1	CASSPSAGEAFF	TGTGCCAGTAGTCCCTCGGCAGGTGAAGCTTTCTTT
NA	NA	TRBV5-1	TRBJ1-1	CASSPEHVNTEAFF	TGCGCCAGCAGCCCAGAACACGTTAACACTGAAGCTTTCTTT